Listed here are 20 T cell receptor beta chains from one sample, sequenced in a study of T cell responses to AZD1222 COVID-19 vaccine. Using immunoSEQ multiplex PCR, the repertoire was profiled, and TCRdb retains in-frame clones only, with some absent. The table has 50,000 to 70,000 clones, 85% to 90% seen once. Sequenced material: peripheral blood, taken 28 days after the second AZD1222 dose. These receptors came from an adult who received the AZD1222 COVID-19 vaccine.

The chain combines TRBV18 with TRBJ2-6; no clear D gene. Per the germline V gene, CDR1 is KGHSH and CDR2 is LQKENI. The ends were cut back, 0 bases at V and 0 bases at J, with 9 bases in the middle. CDR3 size: 17 residues. The CDR3 nucleotides are TGTGCCAGCTCACCACCTGGACGGATCTCTGGGGCCAACGTCCTGACTTTC. This encodes CASSPPGRISGANVLTF.

V is TRBV6-4 and J is TRBJ2-1; possibly TRBD1 or TRBD2 for D (5 bases each). Trimming took 5 bases from V and 9 from J, leaving 17 bases between them. CDR3 size: 14 residues. From germline, CDR1 is MRHNA and CDR2 SNTAGT. The CDR3 spells CASSTQGEEGEQFF. As DNA, the CDR3 is TGTGCCAGCAGTACTCAAGGGGAAGAGGGTGAGCAGTTCTTC.

J is TRBJ1-2 and V is TRBV19, with D maybe TRBD1 (5 bases). The CDR3 extends over 14 amino acids. The V gene lost 7 bases and the J gene lost 3 bases, with 15 bases spanning the gap. CDR1 and CDR2 from the germline V gene are LNHDA and SQIVND (reference sequence). CDR3 DNA: TGTGCCAGTACCAATAAGGGGTTTGACTATGGCTACACCTTC. This gives the protein CASTNKGFDYGYTF.

The chain is built from TRBV3-1 (or the pseudogene TRBV3-2) and TRBJ2-2; no clear D. CDR1 is LGHDT and CDR2 is YNNKEL in the germline V gene (reference sequence). Trimming stripped 7 bases from V and 0 bases from J, with 9 bases between. The CDR3 has 14 residues. The DNA of the CDR3 is TGTGCCAGCACCTTAGACCCGAACACCGGGGAGCTGTTTTTT. It is translated as CASTLDPNTGELFF.

The rearrangement uses TRBV25-1 and TRBJ1-4, with D uncertain. Germline CDR1 reads MGHDK; CDR2 reads SYGVNS. V was cut by 3 bases and J by 0 bases, with 11 bases left in between. The CDR3 is 16 amino acids. The CDR3 DNA sequence: TGTGCCAGCAGTGATGTTCCGATTGCAACTAATGAAAAACTGTTTTTT. Protein product: CASSDVPIATNEKLFF.

The CDR3, as DNA: TGTGCCATCAGGATCAGGGGGCAGAACACTGAAGCTTTCTTT. Translated: CAIRIRGQNTEAFF. The rearrangement joins TRBV10-3 to TRBJ1-1, with 8 bases fitting TRBD1. V dropped 6 bases and J dropped 1; count of bases not matched to a gene: 4. This CDR3 spans 14 amino acids. CDR1 and CDR2 (germline): ENHRY, SYGVKD.

The V gene is TRBV10-3, the J gene TRBJ1-1; D might be TRBD1 (5 bases). The V end lost 9 bases, the J end lost 5 bases, and 13 bases lay between the germline ends. Germline V gene data show CDR1 as ENHRY and CDR2 as SYGVKD. The CDR3 is 12 residues long. The chain's CDR3 is CAMGRGGTEAFF. CDR3 DNA sequence: TGTGCCATGGGGCGGGGTGGGACTGAAGCTTTCTTT.

V is TRBV29-1 and J is TRBJ2-3; no firm D call. The CDR3 runs to 12 residues. Looked up from germline, CDR1 is SQVTM and CDR2 is ANQGSEA. The germline V and J ends were trimmed by 4 bases and 1 base, with 6 bases remaining between them. The DNA for the CDR3 is TGCAGCGTTGGACACCGCACAGATACGCAGTATTTT. This codes for CSVGHRTDTQYF.

This chain links TRBV5-4 with TRBJ1-6, with D possibly being TRBD1 (5 bases). Germline CDR1 reads SGHNT; CDR2 reads YYREEE (reference sequence). The CDR3 extends over 14 amino acids. The V gene lost 0 bases and the J gene lost 8 bases, with 9 bases spanning the gap. The CDR3 bases are TGTGCCAGCAGCTTGGCAGGGACCGATTCACCCCTCCACTTT. It specifies CASSLAGTDSPLHF. Variable domain in full (rest from reference TRBV5-4 and TRBJ1-6): ETGVTQSPTHLIKTRGQQVTLRCSSQSGHNTVSWYQQALGQGPQFIFQYYREEENGRGNFPPRFSGLQFPNYSSELNVNALELDDSALYLCASSLAGTDSPLHFGNGTRLTVT.

The gene calls are TRBV7-9 and TRBJ2-7; TRBD2 is a possible D gene (5 bases). With 5 bases removed from V and 4 bases from J, the gap between germline ends came to 18 bases. The CDR3 has 15 amino acids. Germline values: CDR1 SEHNR, CDR2 FQNEAQ (reference sequence). The CDR3 loop is CASSPLLGVVYEQYF. For the CDR3, the DNA is TGTGCCAGCAGCCCCCTCCTCGGGGTTGTATACGAGCAGTACTTC.

The V call is TRBV10-3, the J call TRBJ1-1, with a weak D call TRBD1 (6 bases). V lost 7 bases, J lost 3 bases, and 15 bases lay in between. Per germline, CDR1 ENHRY and CDR2 SYGVKD. The CDR3 consists of 14 residues. In nucleotides, the CDR3 is TGTGCCATCACCCTAGGGGGGGTCGACACTGAAGCTTTCTTT. Translation gives CAITLGGVDTEAFF.

The chain links TRBV28 to TRBJ1-1; D is unresolved. V was clipped by 4 bases and J by 8 bases, with 11 bases between them. Germline V gene lookup returns CDR1 MDHEN and CDR2 SYDVKM. This CDR3 region has 12 residues. The CDR3 reads CASSWGDREAFF. The CDR3 DNA sequence: TGTGCCAGCAGTTGGGGAGACCGCGAAGCTTTCTTT.

The chain links TRBV2 to TRBJ1-6; D not resolved. The CDR3 extends over 14 amino acids. With 4 bases removed from V and 10 bases from J, the gap between germline ends came to 14 bases. Germline values: CDR1 SNHLY, CDR2 FYNNEI. CDR3 DNA sequence: TGTGCCAGCAGTGCCCAGGAACCGGGATCACCCCTCCACTTT. It codes for CASSAQEPGSPLHF. Full variable domain (outside the CDR3, taken from reference TRBV2 and TRBJ1-6): EPEVTQTPSHQVTQMGQEVILRCVPISNHLYFYWYRQILGQKVEFLVSFYNNEISEKSEIFDDQFSVERPDGSNFTLKIRSTKLEDSAMYFCASSAQEPGSPLHFGNGTRLTVT.

This chain links TRBV27 with TRBJ2-5; D is ambiguous. CDR1 and CDR2 from the germline V gene are MNHEY and SMNVEV (reference sequence). V lost 6 bases, J lost 4 bases, and 9 bases lay in between. The CDR3 is 12 amino acids. Here the CDR3 reads CASSLKGETQYF. The CDR3, as DNA: TGTGCCAGCAGCCTGAAGGGAGAGACCCAGTACTTC.

The chain joins TRBV5-4 to TRBJ2-3, with D perhaps being TRBD1 or TRBD2 (7 bases each). Trimming stripped 6 bases from V and 2 bases from J, with 16 bases between. Germline values: CDR1 SGHNT, CDR2 YYREEE (reference sequence). CDR3 length: 15 residues. The CDR3 reads CASTRGGPNTDTQYF. CDR3 DNA: TGTGCCAGCACCAGGGGGGGGCCGAACACAGATACGCAGTATTTT.

The J gene is TRBJ1-5, the V gene TRBV7-2; D possibly corresponds to TRBD1 (5 bases). Per the germline V gene, CDR1 is SGHTA and CDR2 is FQGNSA. V was trimmed by 3 bases and J by 4 bases, leaving 10 bases between them. CDR3 length: 14 amino acids. DNA of the CDR3: TGTGCCAGCAGCTTTGACAGCAGTAATCAGCCCCAGCATTTT. It codes for CASSFDSSNQPQHF.

The chain employs TRBV7-8 and TRBJ2-5, with TRBD1 matching 7 bases. The CDR3 sequence is 13 residues long. V shed 5 bases and J 4 bases; nucleotides not matched to a gene: 4. Per the germline V gene, CDR1 is SGHVS and CDR2 is FQNEAQ. The CDR3 loop reads CASSQQGPETQYF. The DNA for the CDR3 is TGTGCCAGCAGCCAACAGGGGCCAGAGACCCAGTACTTC.

The V call is TRBV30, the J call TRBJ1-1; D is unresolved. V gave up 8 bases and J gave up 0 bases, with 10 bases separating them. The CDR3 sequence is 12 residues long. The germline V gene encodes CDR1 GTSNPN and CDR2 SVGIG (reference sequence). CDR3 nucleotides: TGTGCCCGAAGATACCTGAACACTGAAGCTTTCTTT. It encodes CARRYLNTEAFF.

Here the CDR3 DNA reads TGTGCCAGCAGCTTACGACAGGGCGGAAAAGGCTACACCTTC. The encoded protein is CASSLRQGGKGYTF. V is TRBV7-9 and J is TRBJ1-2, with 7 positions matching TRBD1. Germline-derived CDR1 and CDR2 are SEHNR and FQNEAQ (reference sequence). The CDR3 is 14 residues long. The junction had 8 bases not matched to a gene; V was cut back by 2 bases and J by 8 bases. The full variable domain, with the rest looked up from reference TRBV7-9 and TRBJ1-2, is DTGVSQNPRHKITKRGQNVTFRCDPISEHNRLYWYRQTLGQGPEFLTYFQNEAQLEKSRLLSDRFSAERPKGSFSTLEIQRTEQGDSAMYLCASSLRQGGKGYTFGSGTRLTVV.

V usage is TRBV19 and J usage is TRBJ2-3; D gene ambiguous. Germline CDR1 is LNHDA and CDR2 is SQIVND (reference sequence). There are 13 residues in the CDR3. The germline V and J ends were trimmed by 6 bases and 4 bases, with 11 bases remaining between them. The CDR3 coding sequence is TGTGCCAGTAGGGTGAAGGGCGCAGATACGCAGTATTTT. Protein sequence: CASRVKGADTQYF.